The present TCR beta chain was sequenced within a study of cytomegalovirus exposure and HLA in healthy donors. Study observations and caveats: In vitro work confirmed that a few CMV-associated chains recognize CMV antigens. According to a subsequent analysis, TCR clusters identified in the first cohort showed a tendency to co-occur across the 120 validation repertoires. About 150 TCR beta chains were listed as cytomegalovirus-associated.

Libraries were prepared by immunoSEQ multiplex PCR; TCRdb keeps only in-frame clonotypes and omits some of them. The sample holds 150,000 to 200,000 clones; about four fifths are singletons and the top ten take 10% to 13%. V gave up 5 bases and J gave up 5 bases, with 14 bases separating them. This CDR3 comprises 14 residues. In germline, CDR1 is SGHTA, CDR2 FQGTGA. Separate from the roughly 670-subject first cohort, the 120-subject validation cohort was the one that the donors belonged to. In regard to this clone: What it binds is not known.

This chain joins TRBV7-3 and TRBJ2-3; the D gene is possibly TRBD1 (6 bases). The sample consisted of PBMCs. This TCR was recovered from a man aged 30 to 39 in good health and CMV-seropositive. The CDR3 DNA is TGTGCCAGCAGCCCACAGGGAATCGGAGATACGCAGTATTTT. It codes for CASSPQGIGDTQYF. The variable domain in full, with the rest retrieved from reference TRBV7-3 and TRBJ2-3, is GAGVSQTPSNKVTEKGKYVELRCDPISGHTALYWYRQSLGQGPEFLIYFQGTGAADDSGLPNDRFFAVRPEGSVSTLKIQRTERGDSAVYLCASSPQGIGDTQYFGPGTRLTVL.